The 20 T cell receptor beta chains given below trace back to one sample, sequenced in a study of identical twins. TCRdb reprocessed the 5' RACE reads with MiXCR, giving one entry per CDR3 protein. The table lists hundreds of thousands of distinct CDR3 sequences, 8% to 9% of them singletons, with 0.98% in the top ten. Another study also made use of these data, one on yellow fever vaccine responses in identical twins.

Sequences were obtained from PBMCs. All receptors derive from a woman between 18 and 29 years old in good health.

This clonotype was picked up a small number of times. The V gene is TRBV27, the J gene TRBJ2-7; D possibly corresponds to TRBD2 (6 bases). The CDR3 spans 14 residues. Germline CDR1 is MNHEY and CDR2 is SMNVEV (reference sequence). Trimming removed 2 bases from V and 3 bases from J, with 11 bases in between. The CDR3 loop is CASSLAGNFYEQYF. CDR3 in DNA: TGTGCCAGCAGTTTAGCGGGAAACTTCTACGAGCAGTACTTC.

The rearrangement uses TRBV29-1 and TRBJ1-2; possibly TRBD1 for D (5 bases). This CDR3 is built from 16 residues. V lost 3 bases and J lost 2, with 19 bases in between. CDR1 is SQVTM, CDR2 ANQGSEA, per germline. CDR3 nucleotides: TGCAGCGTTGATAGCGGGGGTAGGGTTGGCAACTATGGCTACACCTTC. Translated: CSVDSGGRVGNYGYTF.

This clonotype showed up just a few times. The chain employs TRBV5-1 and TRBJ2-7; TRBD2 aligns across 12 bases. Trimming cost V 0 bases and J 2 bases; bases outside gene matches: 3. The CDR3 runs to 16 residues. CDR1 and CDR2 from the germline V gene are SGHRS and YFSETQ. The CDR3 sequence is CASSLGRLAGAYEQYF. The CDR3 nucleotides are TGCGCCAGCAGCTTGGGCCGACTAGCGGGAGCCTACGAGCAGTACTTC.

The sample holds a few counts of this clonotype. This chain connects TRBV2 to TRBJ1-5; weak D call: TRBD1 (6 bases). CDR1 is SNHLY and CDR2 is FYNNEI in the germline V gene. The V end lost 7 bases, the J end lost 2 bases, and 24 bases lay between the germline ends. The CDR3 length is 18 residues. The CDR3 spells CASTPGGGTKGGNQPQHF. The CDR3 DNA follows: TGTGCCAGCACCCCCGGGGGGGGGACAAAAGGCGGCAATCAGCCCCAGCATTTT.

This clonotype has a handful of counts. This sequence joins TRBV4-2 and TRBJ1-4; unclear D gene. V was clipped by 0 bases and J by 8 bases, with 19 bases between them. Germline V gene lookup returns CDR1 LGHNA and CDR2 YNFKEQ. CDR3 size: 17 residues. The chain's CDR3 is CASSQDPLQGLGEKLFF. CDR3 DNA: TGTGCCAGCAGCCAAGATCCCTTACAAGGTCTGGGCGAAAAACTGTTTTTT.

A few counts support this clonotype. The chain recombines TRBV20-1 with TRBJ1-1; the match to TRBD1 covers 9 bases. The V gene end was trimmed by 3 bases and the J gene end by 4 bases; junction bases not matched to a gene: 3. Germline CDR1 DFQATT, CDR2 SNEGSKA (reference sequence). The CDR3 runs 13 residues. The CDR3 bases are TGCAGTGCTAGCACAGGGGGCTTCACTGAAGCTTTCTTT. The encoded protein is CSASTGGFTEAFF.

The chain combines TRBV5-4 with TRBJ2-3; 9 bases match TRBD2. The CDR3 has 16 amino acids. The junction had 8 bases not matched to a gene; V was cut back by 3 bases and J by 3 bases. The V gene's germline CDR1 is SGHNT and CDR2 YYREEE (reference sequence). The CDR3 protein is CASSSSAGGRTDTQYF. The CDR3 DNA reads TGTGCCAGCAGCTCTTCGGCGGGAGGGAGGACAGATACGCAGTATTTT.

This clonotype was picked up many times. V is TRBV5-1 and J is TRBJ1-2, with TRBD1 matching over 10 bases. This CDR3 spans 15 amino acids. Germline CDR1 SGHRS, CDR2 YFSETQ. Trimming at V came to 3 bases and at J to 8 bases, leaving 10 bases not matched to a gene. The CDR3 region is CASSWGQGNLGGYTF. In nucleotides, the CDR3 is TGCGCCAGCAGCTGGGGACAGGGGAACCTCGGAGGCTACACCTTC.

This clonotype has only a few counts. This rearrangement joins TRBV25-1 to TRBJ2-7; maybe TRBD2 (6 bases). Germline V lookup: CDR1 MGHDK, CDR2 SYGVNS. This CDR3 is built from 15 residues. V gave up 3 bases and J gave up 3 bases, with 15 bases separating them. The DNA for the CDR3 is TGTGCCAGCAGTGAGACCCGGGGACTCAGCTACGAGCAGTACTTC. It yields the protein CASSETRGLSYEQYF.

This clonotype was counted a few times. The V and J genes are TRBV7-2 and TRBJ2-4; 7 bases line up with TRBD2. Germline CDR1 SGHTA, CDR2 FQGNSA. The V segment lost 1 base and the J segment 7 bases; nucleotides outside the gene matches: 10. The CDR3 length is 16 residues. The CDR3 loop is CASSLGEGFLKNIQYF. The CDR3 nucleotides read TGTGCCAGCAGCTTAGGGGAGGGGTTCCTTAAGAACATTCAGTACTTC. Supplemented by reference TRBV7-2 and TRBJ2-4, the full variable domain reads GAGVSQSPSNKVTEKGKDVELRCDPISGHTALYWYRQSLGQGLEFLIYFQGNSAPDKSGLPSDRFSAERTGGSVSTLTIQRTQQEDSAVYLCASSLGEGFLKNIQYFGAGTRLSVL.

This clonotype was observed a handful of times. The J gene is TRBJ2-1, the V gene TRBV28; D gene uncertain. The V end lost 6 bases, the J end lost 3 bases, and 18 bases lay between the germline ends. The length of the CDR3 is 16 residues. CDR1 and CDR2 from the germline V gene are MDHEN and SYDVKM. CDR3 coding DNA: TGTGCCAGCAGCAACGGACGACCCTCGATCTACAATGAGCAGTTCTTC. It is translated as CASSNGRPSIYNEQFF. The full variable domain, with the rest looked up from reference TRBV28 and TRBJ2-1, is DVKVTQSSRYLVKRTGEKVFLECVQDMDHENMFWYRQDPGLGLRLIYFSYDVKMKEKGDIPEGYSVSREKKERFSLILESASTNQTSMYLCASSNGRPSIYNEQFFGPGTRLTVL.

CDR3 in DNA: TGTGCCAGCTCACCAGGCAGCGGGGTCACAGATACGCAGTATTTT. It encodes CASSPGSGVTDTQYF. The V gene is TRBV18, the J gene TRBJ2-3; 7 positions agree with TRBD2. After removal of 2 bases from V and 2 bases from J, the junction contained 4 bases not matched to a gene. Germline CDR1 reads KGHSH; CDR2 reads LQKENI. This CDR3 region has 15 residues. The whole variable domain, remainder taken from reference TRBV18 and TRBJ2-3, is NAGVMQNPRHLVRRRGQEARLRCSPMKGHSHVYWYRQLPEEGLKFMVYLQKENIIDESGMPKERFSAEFPKEGPSILRIQQVVRGDSAAYFCASSPGSGVTDTQYFGPGTRLTVL.

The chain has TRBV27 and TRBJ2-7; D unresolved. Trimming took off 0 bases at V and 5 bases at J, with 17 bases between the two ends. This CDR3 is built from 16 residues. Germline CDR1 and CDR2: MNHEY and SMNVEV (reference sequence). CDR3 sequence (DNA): TGTGCCAGCAGTTTATCGTCGGGCACATTGTTCCACGAGCAGTACTTC. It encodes CASSLSSGTLFHEQYF.

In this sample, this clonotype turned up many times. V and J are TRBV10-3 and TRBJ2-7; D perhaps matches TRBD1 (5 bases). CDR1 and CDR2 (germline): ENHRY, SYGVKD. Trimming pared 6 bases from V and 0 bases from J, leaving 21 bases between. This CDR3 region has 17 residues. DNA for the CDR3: TGTGCCATCAGAGGGAAGACTCGACAGAAAAGCTCCTACGAGCAGTACTTC. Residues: CAIRGKTRQKSSYEQYF.

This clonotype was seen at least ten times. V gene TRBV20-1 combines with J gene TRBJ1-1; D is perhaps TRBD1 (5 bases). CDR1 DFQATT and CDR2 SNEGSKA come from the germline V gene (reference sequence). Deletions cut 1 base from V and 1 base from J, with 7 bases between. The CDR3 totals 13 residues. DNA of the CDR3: TGCAGTGCTAGAGCCGGGGGGAACACTGAAGCTTTCTTT. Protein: CSARAGGNTEAFF.

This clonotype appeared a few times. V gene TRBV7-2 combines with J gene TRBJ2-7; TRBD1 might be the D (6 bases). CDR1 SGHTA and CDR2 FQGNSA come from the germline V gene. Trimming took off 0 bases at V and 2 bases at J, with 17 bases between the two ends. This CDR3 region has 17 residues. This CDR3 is CASSLAGAGLKTYEQYF. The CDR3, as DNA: TGTGCCAGCAGCTTAGCGGGGGCAGGGTTGAAAACCTACGAGCAGTACTTC.

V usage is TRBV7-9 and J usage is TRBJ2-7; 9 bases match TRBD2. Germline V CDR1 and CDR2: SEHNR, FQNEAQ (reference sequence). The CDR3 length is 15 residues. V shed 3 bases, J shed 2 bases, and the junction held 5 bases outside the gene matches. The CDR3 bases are TGTGCCAGCAGCTTGCCGAGCGGGGGGACCTACGAGCAGTACTTC. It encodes CASSLPSGGTYEQYF.

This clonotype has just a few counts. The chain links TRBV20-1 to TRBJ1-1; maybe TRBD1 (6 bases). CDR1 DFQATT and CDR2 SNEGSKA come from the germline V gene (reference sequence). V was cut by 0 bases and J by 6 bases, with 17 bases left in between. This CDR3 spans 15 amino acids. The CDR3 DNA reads TGCAGTGCTAGAGATCTTCAGGGGATGGGCGCTGAAGCTTTCTTT. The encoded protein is CSARDLQGMGAEAFF.

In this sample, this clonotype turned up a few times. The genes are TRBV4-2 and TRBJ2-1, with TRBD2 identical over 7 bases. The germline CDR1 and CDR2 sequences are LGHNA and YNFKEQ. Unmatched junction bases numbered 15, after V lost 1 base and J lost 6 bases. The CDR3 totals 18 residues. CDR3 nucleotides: TGTGCCAGCAGCCAAGGAAAACGAACGAACTGGACTAGCAATGAGCAGTTCTTC. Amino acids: CASSQGKRTNWTSNEQFF.

CDR3 loop: CSALSGASEQYF. The CDR3 bases are TGCAGTGCTCTCAGCGGTGCGAGCGAGCAGTACTTC. This chain uses TRBV20-1 with TRBJ2-7; D is possibly TRBD2 (5 bases). Germline V gene data show CDR1 as DFQATT and CDR2 as SNEGSKA (reference sequence). The CDR3 runs 12 residues. The germline V and J ends were trimmed by 5 bases and 6 bases, with 14 bases remaining between them.